This T cell receptor (beta chain) was captured in a study of T cell changes during pregnancy in multiple sclerosis. Profiling relied on immunoSEQ multiplex PCR, and the TCRdb table lists in-frame clones only, not all of them. The sample shows around 99,000 clones, 92% of them seen only once. The table lists this clone with a count of one. The CDR3 extends over 12 amino acids. Germline CDR1 and CDR2: MNHEY and SMNVEV (reference sequence). V dropped 3 bases and J dropped 6 bases, with 7 bases sitting between them. This TCR was sampled from a female donor with multiple sclerosis, enrolled in a pregnancy study. The source was peripheral blood, collected in the first trimester of pregnancy. J is TRBJ2-3 and V is TRBV27; no clear D gene. The CDR3 is CASSFLFDTQYF. Written as DNA, the CDR3 is TGTGCCAGCAGTTTCCTCTTTGATACGCAGTATTTT.